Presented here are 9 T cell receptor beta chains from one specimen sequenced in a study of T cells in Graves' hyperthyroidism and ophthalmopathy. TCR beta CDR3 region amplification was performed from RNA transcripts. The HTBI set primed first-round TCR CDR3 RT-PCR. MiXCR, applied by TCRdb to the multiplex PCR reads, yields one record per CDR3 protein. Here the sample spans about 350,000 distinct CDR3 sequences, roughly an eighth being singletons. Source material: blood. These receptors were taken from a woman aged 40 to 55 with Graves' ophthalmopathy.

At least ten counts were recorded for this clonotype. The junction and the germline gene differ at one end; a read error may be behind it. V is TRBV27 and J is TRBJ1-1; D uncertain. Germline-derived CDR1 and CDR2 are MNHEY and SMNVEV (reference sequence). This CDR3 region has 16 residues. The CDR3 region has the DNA TGTGCCAGCAGTCGTAACGCCGGAACTCTGAACCCTGAAGCTTTCTTT. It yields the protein CASSRNAGTLNPEAFF.

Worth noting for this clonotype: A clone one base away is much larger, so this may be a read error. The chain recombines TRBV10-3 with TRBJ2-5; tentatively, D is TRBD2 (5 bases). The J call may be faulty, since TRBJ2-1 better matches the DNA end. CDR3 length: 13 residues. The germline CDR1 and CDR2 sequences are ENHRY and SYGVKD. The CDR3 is CAISELRWETQFF. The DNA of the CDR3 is TGTGCCATCAGTGAGCTAAGGTGGGAGACCCAGTTCTTC.

CDR3: CSARPHRGPNTEAFF. The CDR3 DNA reads TGCAGTGCTAGACCCCACAGGGGCCCGAACACTGAAGCTTTCTTT. J is TRBJ1-1 and V is TRBV20-1; the match to TRBD1 covers 7 bases. From germline, CDR1 is DFQATT and CDR2 SNEGSKA (reference sequence). The CDR3 consists of 15 residues. With 2 bases clipped from V and 1 base from J, the junction kept 7 bases outside the gene matches.

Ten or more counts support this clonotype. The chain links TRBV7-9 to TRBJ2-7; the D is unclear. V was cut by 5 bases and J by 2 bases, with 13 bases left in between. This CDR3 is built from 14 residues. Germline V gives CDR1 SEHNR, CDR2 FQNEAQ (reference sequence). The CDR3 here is CASSLMTATYEQYF. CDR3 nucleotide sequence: TGTGCCAGCAGCCTAATGACGGCGACCTACGAGCAGTACTTC.

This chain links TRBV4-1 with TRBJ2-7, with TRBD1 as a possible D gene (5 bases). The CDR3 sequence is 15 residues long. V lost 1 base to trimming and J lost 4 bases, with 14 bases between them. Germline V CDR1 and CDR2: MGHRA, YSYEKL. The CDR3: CASSQVFPTAYEQYF. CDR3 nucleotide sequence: TGCGCCAGCAGCCAAGTATTTCCGACAGCTTACGAGCAGTACTTC.

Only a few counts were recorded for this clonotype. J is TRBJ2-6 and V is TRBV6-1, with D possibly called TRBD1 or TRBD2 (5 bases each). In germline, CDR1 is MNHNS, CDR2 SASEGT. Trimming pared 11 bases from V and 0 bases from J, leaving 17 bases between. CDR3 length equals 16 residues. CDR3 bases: TGTGCCTCGACTGGGACGCTTAGCTCTGGGGCCAACGTCCTGACTTTC. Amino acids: CASTGTLSSGANVLTF.

The CDR3: CASSLGGSRDGYTF. The DNA for the CDR3 is TGTGCCAGCAGTTTGGGAGGCAGTCGGGATGGCTACACCTTC. The V call is TRBV12-3 or TRBV12-4, the J call TRBJ1-2; D is uncertain. V lost 3 bases to trimming and J lost 6 bases, with 14 bases between them. The CDR3 is 14 amino acids.

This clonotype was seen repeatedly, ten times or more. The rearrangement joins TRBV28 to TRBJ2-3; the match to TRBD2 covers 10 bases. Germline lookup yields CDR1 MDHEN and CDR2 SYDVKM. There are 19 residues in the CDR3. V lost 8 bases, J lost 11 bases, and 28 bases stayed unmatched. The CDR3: CASAPDRVGPSGRPIVQYF. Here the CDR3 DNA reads TGTGCCAGCGCCCCTGATCGGGTGGGGCCTAGCGGGAGACCTATAGTGCAGTATTTT.

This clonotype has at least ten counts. CDR3 sequence (DNA): TGCAGTGCTAGTTTCATCCATACGCAGTATTTT. This codes for CSASFIHTQYF. The chain has TRBV20-1 and TRBJ2-3; unclear D gene. This CDR3 has 11 amino acids. The germline V gene has CDR1 DFQATT and CDR2 SNEGSKA (reference sequence). Trimming took 3 bases from V and 7 from J, leaving 8 bases between them.